The present T cell receptor (beta chain) was sequenced within a study of blood T cell repertoires in COVID-19 (dated by TCRdb to the early 2020s). In the study overall: Samples from collaborators originated in the United States, Italy and Spain and spanned both the acute and convalescent phases of COVID-19. The material from the prospective study consisted of cDNA or gDNA derived from T cells, B-cell-depleted T cells, or PBMCs. The dataset comprised deeply sampled blood TCRbeta repertoires from subjects exposed to, actively infected with, or recovered from COVID-19. The repertoires were released in a freely available public database intended as a resource for research on the immune response to SARS-CoV-2. The samples were drawn from the first 160 participants of the ongoing ImmuneRACE study and from under 1,500 subjects provided by 6 global collaborators. Nearly every sample came with metadata listing a de-identified subject ID, COVID-19 status, age in years and sex. Where available, HLA class I and class II types were obtained from metadata supplied by the sample provider rather than from assay-based typing.

As to this clone: No cognate antigen has been identified for it. Nothing much larger sits one base from this clone, and base qualities are not available.

Results the study describes overall, beyond this receptor: How much clinical and demographic metadata was included differed by source and by participant, and the metadata was provided uncurated.

TCRbeta CDR3 regions were amplified from genomic DNA using the immunoSEQ Assay, a bias-controlled multiplex PCR. Regarding the original processing steps: The number of nucleated cells in each sample was estimated from the amplification of reference gene primers within the assay. Sequence reads were collapsed and filtered to measure the absolute abundance of every unique TCRbeta CDR3 rearrangement. For each sample, productive Simpson clonality was calculated as the square root of Simpson's diversity index across productive rearrangements. Here the immuneACCESS table is served through TCRdb, limited to in-frame sequences with V and J called. Missing clones are a known gap in these copies; in checked studies unresolved V genes cover under half, and the rest lacks a known reason. The DNA was the basis for D and trimming; V, J and clone size are from that table. Counted in this sample were hundreds of thousands of clones; roughly 81% of them appeared once. The ten biggest clones cover roughly 7.4% of the sample.

V and J are truncated by 5 bases and 4 bases respectively, leaving an intervening sequence of 18 bases. The germline V gene sets CDR1 to SGHVS and CDR2 to FQNEAQ. The CDR3 contains 16 residues, cysteine and phenylalanine counted. Kept here is only the CDR3 DNA, which spans 48 bases and is read in frame from base 1. At one collaborating source in Seattle, patients were enrolled during active infection and were followed longitudinally through the course of disease. Each collaborating institution followed its own protocols to collect whole blood in K2EDTA tubes. Collaborator samples were shipped for TCRbeta analysis as frozen whole blood, isolated PBMCs, or DNA extracted from either sample type.

Rearrangement joined TRBV7-8 to TRBJ1-5; tentative D gene TRBD1, with 5 bases matching. The sequenced material came from peripheral blood. This TCR came from a woman at least 80 years old with COVID-19, enrolled during active disease. The nucleotides are TGTGCCAGCAGCCTCGGGGGATGGCTTGAGAATCAGCCCCAGCATTTT. The resulting protein is CASSLGGWLENQPQHF.